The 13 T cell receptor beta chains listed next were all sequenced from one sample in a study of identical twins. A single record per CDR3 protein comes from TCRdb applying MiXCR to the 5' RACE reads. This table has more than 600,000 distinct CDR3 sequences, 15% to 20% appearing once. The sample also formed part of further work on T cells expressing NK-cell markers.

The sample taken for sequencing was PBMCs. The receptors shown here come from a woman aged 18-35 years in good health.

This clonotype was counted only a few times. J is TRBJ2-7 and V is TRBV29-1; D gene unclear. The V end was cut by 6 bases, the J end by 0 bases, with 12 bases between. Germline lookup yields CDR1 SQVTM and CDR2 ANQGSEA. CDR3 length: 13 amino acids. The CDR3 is CSVRWTDSYEQYF. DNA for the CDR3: TGCAGCGTACGTTGGACGGACTCCTACGAGCAGTACTTC.

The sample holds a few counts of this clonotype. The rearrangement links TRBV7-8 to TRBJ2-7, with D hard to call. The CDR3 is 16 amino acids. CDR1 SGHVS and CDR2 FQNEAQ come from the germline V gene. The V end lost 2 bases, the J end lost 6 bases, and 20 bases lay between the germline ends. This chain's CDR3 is CASSLNAPVSPSEQYF. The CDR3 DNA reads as TGTGCCAGCAGCTTAAACGCTCCGGTTTCTCCCTCCGAGCAGTACTTC. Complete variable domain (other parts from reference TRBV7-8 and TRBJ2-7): GAGVSQSPRYKVAKRGQDVALRCDPISGHVSLFWYQQALGQGPEFLTYFQNEAQLDKSGLPSDRFFAERPEGSVSTLKIQRTQQEDSAVYLCASSLNAPVSPSEQYFGPGTRLTVT.

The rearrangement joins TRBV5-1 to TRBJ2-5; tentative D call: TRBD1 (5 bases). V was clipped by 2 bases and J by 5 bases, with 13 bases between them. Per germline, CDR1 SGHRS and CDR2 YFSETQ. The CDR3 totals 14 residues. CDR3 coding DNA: TGCGCCAGCAGCTTTAAAAGGGGTCGGGAGACCCAGTACTTC. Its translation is CASSFKRGRETQYF.

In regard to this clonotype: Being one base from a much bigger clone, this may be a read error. The CDR3 DNA reads TGTGCCAGCAGCGAGACCGGGACAGGGTACTACGAGCAGTACTTC. Translated: CASSETGTGYYEQYF. The J gene is TRBJ2-7, the V gene TRBV5-6, with 9 bases that match TRBD1. The CDR3 is 15 residues long. Germline V gene sequence: CDR1 SGHDT, CDR2 YYEEEE. Trimming removed 4 bases from V and 3 bases from J; junction bases left unmatched: 8.

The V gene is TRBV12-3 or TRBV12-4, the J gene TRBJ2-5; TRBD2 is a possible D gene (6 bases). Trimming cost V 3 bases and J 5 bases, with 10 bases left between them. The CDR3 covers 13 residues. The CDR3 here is CASSFGGLETQYF. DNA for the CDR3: TGTGCCAGCAGTTTTGGAGGGCTGGAGACCCAGTACTTC.

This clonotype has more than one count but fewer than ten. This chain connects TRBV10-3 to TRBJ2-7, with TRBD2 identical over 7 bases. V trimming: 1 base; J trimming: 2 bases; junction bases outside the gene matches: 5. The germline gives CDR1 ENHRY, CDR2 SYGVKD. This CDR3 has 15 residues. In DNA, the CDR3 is TGTGCCATCAGTGAGTGGGGGGGAGGAACCTACGAGCAGTACTTC. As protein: CAISEWGGGTYEQYF.

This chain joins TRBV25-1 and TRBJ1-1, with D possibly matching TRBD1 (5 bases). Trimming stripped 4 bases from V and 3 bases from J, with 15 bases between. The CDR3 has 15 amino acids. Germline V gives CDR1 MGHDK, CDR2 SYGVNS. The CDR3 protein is CASSGATRGDTEAFF. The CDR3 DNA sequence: TGTGCCAGCAGTGGGGCAACAAGGGGTGACACTGAAGCTTTCTTT.

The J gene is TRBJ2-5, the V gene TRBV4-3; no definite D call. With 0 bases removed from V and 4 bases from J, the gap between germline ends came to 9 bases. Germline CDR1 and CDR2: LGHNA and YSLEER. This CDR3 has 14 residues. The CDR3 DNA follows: TGCGCCAGCAGCCAAGATCCCGGGTCAGAGACCCAGTACTTC. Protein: CASSQDPGSETQYF.

DNA of the CDR3: TGCGCCAGCAGCCCAGGAGAGGGTGGCTACACCTTC. Translating it yields CASSPGEGGYTF. The genes are TRBV5-1 and TRBJ1-2; D call uncertain. Germline-derived CDR1 and CDR2 are SGHRS and YFSETQ. CDR3 length equals 12 residues. Trimming pared 4 bases from V and 7 bases from J, leaving 11 bases between.

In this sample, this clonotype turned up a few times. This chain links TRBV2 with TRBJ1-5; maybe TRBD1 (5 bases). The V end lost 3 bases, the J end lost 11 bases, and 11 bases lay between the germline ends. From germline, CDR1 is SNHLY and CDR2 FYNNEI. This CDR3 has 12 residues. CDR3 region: CASSDSRESQHF. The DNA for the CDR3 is TGTGCCAGCAGTGACTCCAGGGAGTCCCAGCATTTT. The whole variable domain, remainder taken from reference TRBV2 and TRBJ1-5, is EPEVTQTPSHQVTQMGQEVILRCVPISNHLYFYWYRQILGQKVEFLVSFYNNEISEKSEIFDDQFSVERPDGSNFTLKIRSTKLEDSAMYFCASSDSRESQHFGDGTRLSIL.

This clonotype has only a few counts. The CDR3 loop is CASRPRGEPVYEQYF. CDR3 DNA: TGTGCCAGCAGGCCGAGAGGGGAGCCCGTCTACGAGCAGTACTTC. This rearrangement joins TRBV6-2 or TRBV6-3 to TRBJ2-7; D possibly uses TRBD1 or TRBD2 (5 bases each). The V and J ends lost 6 bases and 3 bases respectively, with 18 bases between them. The germline CDR1 and CDR2 sequences are MNHEY and SVGEGT. The CDR3 is 15 residues long.

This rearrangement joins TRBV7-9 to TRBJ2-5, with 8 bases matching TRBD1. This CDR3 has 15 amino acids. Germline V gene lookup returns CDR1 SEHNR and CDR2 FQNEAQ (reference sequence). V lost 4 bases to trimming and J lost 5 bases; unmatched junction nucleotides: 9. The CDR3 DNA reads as TGTGCCAGCAGCTCCTATGACAGGGGCTTCGAGACCCAGTACTTC. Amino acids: CASSSYDRGFETQYF. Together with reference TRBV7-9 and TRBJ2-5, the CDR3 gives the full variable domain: DTGVSQNPRHKITKRGQNVTFRCDPISEHNRLYWYRQTLGQGPEFLTYFQNEAQLEKSRLLSDRFSAERPKGSFSTLEIQRTEQGDSAMYLCASSSYDRGFETQYFGPGTRLLVL.

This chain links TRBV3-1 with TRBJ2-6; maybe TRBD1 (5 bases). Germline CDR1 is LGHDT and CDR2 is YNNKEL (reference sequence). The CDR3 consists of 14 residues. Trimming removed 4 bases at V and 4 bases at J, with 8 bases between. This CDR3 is CASSPKGGANVLTF. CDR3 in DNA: TGTGCCAGCAGCCCGAAGGGGGGGGCCAACGTCCTGACTTTC.